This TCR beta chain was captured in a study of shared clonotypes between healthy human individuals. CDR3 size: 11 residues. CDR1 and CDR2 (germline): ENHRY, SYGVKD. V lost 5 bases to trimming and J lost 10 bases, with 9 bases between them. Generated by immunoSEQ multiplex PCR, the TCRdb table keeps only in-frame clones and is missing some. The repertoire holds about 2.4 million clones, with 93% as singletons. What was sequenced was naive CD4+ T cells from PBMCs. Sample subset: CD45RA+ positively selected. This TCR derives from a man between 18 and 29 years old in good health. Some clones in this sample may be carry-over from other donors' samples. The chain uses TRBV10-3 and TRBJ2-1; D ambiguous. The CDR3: CAISNSWEQFF. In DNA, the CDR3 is TGTGCCATCAGTAATTCGTGGGAGCAGTTCTTC.